A single sample gave rise to the 32 T cell receptor beta chains below, sequenced in a study of cytomegalovirus exposure and HLA in healthy donors. The PCR used 60 Vbeta and 13 Jbeta primers. This table comes from immunoSEQ multiplex PCR, and its TCRdb copy is limited to in-frame clones, with some not included. The sample holds roughly 160,000 clones, around 81% seen once. Sequencing used PBMCs. Receptors originate from a woman aged 45-65 years in good health and CMV-seronegative.

This chain uses TRBV9 with TRBJ2-7; D unclear. V lost 3 bases to trimming and J lost 4 bases, with 14 bases between them. CDR1 is SGDLS, CDR2 YYNGEE, per germline. The CDR3 is 14 residues long. CDR3 protein: CASSADPQAYEQYF. The CDR3 DNA reads as TGTGCCAGCAGCGCAGACCCGCAGGCATACGAGCAGTACTTC.

The CDR3 reads CASSTSTDTQYF. CDR3 DNA: TGTGCCAGCTCTACTAGCACAGATACGCAGTATTTT. The genes are TRBV25-1 and TRBJ2-3; no definite D call. From germline, CDR1 is MGHDK and CDR2 SYGVNS. The CDR3 contains 12 residues. The V and J ends lost 8 bases and 0 bases respectively, with 6 bases between them.

The rearrangement joins TRBV5-5 to TRBJ1-1; D is ambiguous. Germline values: CDR1 SGHKS, CDR2 YYEKEE (reference sequence). CDR3 length equals 12 residues. The V gene lost 5 bases and the J gene lost 11 bases, with 16 bases spanning the gap. The CDR3 DNA is TGTGCCAGCAGACCTCCGGGATCGGAGGCTTTCTTT. Its protein product is CASRPPGSEAFF.

The chain carries TRBV7-2 and TRBJ2-2; 7 bases agree with TRBD2. The V gene end was trimmed by 5 bases and the J gene end by 1 base; junction bases not matched to a gene: 1. The CDR3 length is 14 residues. The germline CDR1 and CDR2 sequences are SGHTA and FQGNSA. CDR3 DNA sequence: TGTGCCAGCAGCGGACTAGGGAACACCGGGGAGCTGTTTTTT. The encoded protein is CASSGLGNTGELFF.

The chain combines TRBV30 with TRBJ2-5; TRBD2 matches at 11 bases. V was pared by 7 bases and J by 4 bases, with 5 bases of the junction left unmatched. CDR1 is GTSNPN and CDR2 is SVGIG in the germline V gene (reference sequence). This CDR3 comprises 13 residues. Here the CDR3 DNA reads TGTGCCTTTAGCGGGAGGGCTCGAGAGACCCAGTACTTC. The encoded protein is CAFSGRARETQYF.

CDR3 loop: CATSRDLSAGAGNEQFF. The CDR3 DNA reads TGTGCCACCAGCAGAGATCTATCAGCGGGAGCCGGGAATGAGCAGTTCTTC. J is TRBJ2-1 and V is TRBV15, with 8 bases fitting TRBD2. This CDR3 region has 17 residues. Germline V gene data show CDR1 as LNHNV and CDR2 as YYDKDF (reference sequence). Trimming at V came to 0 bases and at J to 7 bases, leaving 11 bases not matched to a gene.

This clone was observed a single time. The chain combines TRBV15 with TRBJ1-5; D is unresolved. The CDR3 consists of 14 residues. The germline V gene has CDR1 LNHNV and CDR2 YYDKDF (reference sequence). Deletions cut 0 bases from V and 4 bases from J, with 7 bases between. CDR3 bases: TGTGCCACCAGCAGAGATGGAGGGAATCAGCCCCAGCATTTT. Protein sequence: CATSRDGGNQPQHF.

The rearrangement links TRBV28 to TRBJ2-6, with 8 nucleotides matching TRBD2. Trimming took 2 bases from V and 1 from J; bases not matched to a gene: 10. The CDR3 contains 19 residues. Looked up from germline, CDR1 is MDHEN and CDR2 is SYDVKM. The CDR3 loop is CASSLIGGSGKSGANVLTF. In nucleotides, the CDR3 is TGTGCCAGCAGTTTAATCGGGGGTAGCGGGAAGTCTGGGGCCAACGTCCTGACTTTC.

This chain connects TRBV19 to TRBJ2-7; TRBD2 matches 9 bases. The trim removed 3 bases at V and 4 bases at J, leaving 1 base unmatched. CDR1 and CDR2 (germline): LNHDA, SQIVND (reference sequence). The CDR3 has 13 amino acids. The DNA for the CDR3 is TGTGCCAGTAGTATGACTAGCGGTTACGAGCAGTACTTC. Protein: CASSMTSGYEQYF.

The V gene is TRBV9, the J gene TRBJ1-2; TRBD1 is a possible D gene (5 bases). Germline lookup yields CDR1 SGDLS and CDR2 YYNGEE. The CDR3 has 14 amino acids. The ends were cut back, 0 bases at V and 7 bases at J, with 13 bases in the middle. CDR3 sequence reads: CASSVDGGIGGYTF. In DNA, the CDR3 is TGTGCCAGCAGCGTAGACGGGGGGATAGGTGGCTACACCTTC.

This clone was found once. CDR3 amino acids: CASSPPPTGNTEAFF. CDR3 coding DNA: TGTGCCAGCAGCCCTCCCCCGACGGGGAACACTGAAGCTTTCTTT. The genes are TRBV7-9 and TRBJ1-1; D not resolved. The ends were cut back, 5 bases at V and 1 base at J, with 14 bases in the middle. The CDR3 consists of 15 residues. CDR1 and CDR2 (germline): SEHNR, FQNEAQ (reference sequence).

The rearrangement links TRBV6-5 to TRBJ1-4, with a possible D match to TRBD1 (6 bases). V was cut by 6 bases and J by 4 bases, with 9 bases left in between. Per the germline V gene, CDR1 is MNHEY and CDR2 is SVGAGI. The CDR3 contains 13 residues. The CDR3 reads CASRQGFNEKLFF. CDR3 DNA sequence: TGTGCCAGCAGACAGGGATTTAATGAAAAACTGTTTTTT.

The gene calls are TRBV11-3 and TRBJ1-5; D is unresolved. CDR3 size: 12 residues. CDR1 and CDR2 (germline): SGHNT, YENEEA. The germline V and J ends were trimmed by 2 bases and 4 bases, with 3 bases remaining between them. CDR3 sequence reads: CASSLTNQPQHF. CDR3 coding DNA: TGTGCCAGCAGCTTAACAAATCAGCCCCAGCATTTT.

The J gene is TRBJ2-7, the V gene TRBV7-2; 7 bases are a match to TRBD2. The CDR3 totals 15 residues. Trimming took 4 bases from V and 2 from J; bases not matched to a gene: 8. The germline V gene encodes CDR1 SGHTA and CDR2 FQGNSA. The CDR3 DNA sequence: TGTGCCAGCAGCTCCGGGCTAGCGGTCCCCTACGAGCAGTACTTC. This sequence encodes CASSSGLAVPYEQYF. Together with reference TRBV7-2 and TRBJ2-7, the CDR3 gives the full variable domain: GAGVSQSPSNKVTEKGKDVELRCDPISGHTALYWYRQSLGQGLEFLIYFQGNSAPDKSGLPSDRFSAERTGGSVSTLTIQRTQQEDSAVYLCASSSGLAVPYEQYFGPGTRLTVT.

The chain has TRBV4-2 and TRBJ1-1; the D is unclear. V was trimmed by 0 bases and J by 1 base, leaving 15 bases between them. This CDR3 has 17 amino acids. The germline V gene encodes CDR1 LGHNA and CDR2 YNFKEQ. The CDR3 DNA sequence: TGTGCCAGCAGCCAAGAGGTGGCTCTTGGCGGGAACACTGAAGCTTTCTTT. Translating gives CASSQEVALGGNTEAFF.

The CDR3 here is CASTLRQGLNTEAFF. The DNA for the CDR3 is TGTGCCAGCACCCTTCGACAGGGATTGAACACTGAAGCTTTCTTT. The chain is built from TRBV6-5 and TRBJ1-1; 7 bases fit TRBD1. Germline CDR1 and CDR2: MNHEY and SVGAGI. The CDR3 consists of 15 residues. J was trimmed by 0 bases and V by 7 bases; bases with no gene match: 8.

The rearrangement joins TRBV7-8 to TRBJ2-2; D not resolved. The ends were cut back, 1 base at V and 0 bases at J, with 6 bases in the middle. This CDR3 is built from 15 residues. The germline V gene encodes CDR1 SGHVS and CDR2 FQNEAQ. The CDR3 DNA sequence: TGTGCCAGCAGCTTAGTCAGTACGAACACCGGGGAGCTGTTTTTT. Protein: CASSLVSTNTGELFF. Full variable domain (missing parts from reference TRBV7-8 and TRBJ2-2): GAGVSQSPRYKVAKRGQDVALRCDPISGHVSLFWYQQALGQGPEFLTYFQNEAQLDKSGLPSDRFFAERPEGSVSTLKIQRTQQEDSAVYLCASSLVSTNTGELFFGEGSRLTVL.

This chain connects TRBV7-9 to TRBJ1-1; D is unclear. CDR1 and CDR2 from the germline V gene are SEHNR and FQNEAQ (reference sequence). V was trimmed by 2 bases and J by 5 bases, leaving 18 bases between them. The CDR3 consists of 16 residues. CDR3 in amino acids: CASSLSATQRRTEAFF. The CDR3 DNA reads as TGTGCCAGCAGCTTATCCGCAACACAAAGGAGGACTGAAGCTTTCTTT. The whole variable domain, filled in from reference TRBV7-9 and TRBJ1-1, reads DTGVSQNPRHKITKRGQNVTFRCDPISEHNRLYWYRQTLGQGPEFLTYFQNEAQLEKSRLLSDRFSAERPKGSFSTLEIQRTEQGDSAMYLCASSLSATQRRTEAFFGQGTRLTVV.

Points on this clone: The sample carries other DNA sequences with the same CDR3. V and J are TRBV19 and TRBJ1-5, with D tentatively TRBD1 (6 bases). In germline, CDR1 is LNHDA, CDR2 SQIVND (reference sequence). V shed 4 bases and J shed 3 bases, with 10 bases lying between them. The CDR3 is 14 residues long. CDR3 loop: CASSTDRANQPQHF. The CDR3 nucleotides read TGTGCCAGTAGTACGGACAGAGCCAATCAGCCCCAGCATTTT.

This sequence joins TRBV4-1 and TRBJ1-5; TRBD1 aligns across 9 bases. The CDR3 loop spans 16 amino acids. V lost 0 bases and J lost 5; bases outside the gene matches: 5. The germline gives CDR1 MGHRA, CDR2 YSYEKL. In DNA, the CDR3 is TGCGCCAGCAGCCAAGACGGGGGACAGGGAGATCAGCCCCAGCATTTT. Protein: CASSQDGGQGDQPQHF.

This clone came up once. This chain links TRBV7-2 with TRBJ1-4; 7 bases agree with TRBD1. The CDR3 has 16 residues. Per germline, CDR1 SGHTA and CDR2 FQGNSA. V was pared by 4 bases and J by 3 bases, with 8 bases of the junction left unmatched. DNA of the CDR3: TGTGCCAGCAGCTCAAAGCAGGGGACAGCTAATGAAAAACTGTTTTTT. Translation gives CASSSKQGTANEKLFF.

This chain joins TRBV6-6 and TRBJ2-2; TRBD2 aligns across 7 bases. Germline CDR1 reads MNHNY; CDR2 reads SVGAGI (reference sequence). This CDR3 contains 16 residues. The junction had 5 bases not matched to a gene; V was cut back by 0 bases and J by 4 bases. This CDR3 is CASSYSGGRGTGELFF. CDR3 sequence (DNA): TGTGCCAGCAGTTACTCCGGCGGGAGAGGCACCGGGGAGCTGTTTTTT.

This clone was observed a single time. V gene TRBV10-3 combines with J gene TRBJ2-3; tentatively, D is TRBD1 (6 bases). Trimming removed 2 bases at V and 0 bases at J, with 12 bases between. This CDR3 is built from 16 residues. Germline V gene sequence: CDR1 ENHRY, CDR2 SYGVKD. The CDR3 spells CAISETGQTSTDTQYF. In DNA, the CDR3 is TGTGCCATCAGTGAGACCGGACAGACTAGCACAGATACGCAGTATTTT.

V gene TRBV7-9 combines with J gene TRBJ1-2; 10 bases match TRBD1. This CDR3 spans 14 amino acids. Trimming removed 5 bases from V and 9 bases from J; junction bases left unmatched: 9. CDR1 is SEHNR and CDR2 is FQNEAQ in the germline V gene (reference sequence). DNA of the CDR3: TGTGCCAGCAGCCAGACAGGGGGCATGAGGAGCTACACCTTC. It specifies CASSQTGGMRSYTF.

The chain couples TRBV28 to TRBJ2-7; a weak D match, TRBD1 (5 bases). CDR3 length equals 16 residues. Trimming pared 2 bases from V and 2 bases from J, leaving 16 bases between. Germline V gene sequence: CDR1 MDHEN, CDR2 SYDVKM. The CDR3 spells CASSLETALSPYEQYF. The CDR3 DNA reads as TGTGCCAGCAGTTTAGAGACAGCTTTGAGTCCCTACGAGCAGTACTTC.

In its sample, this clone was seen a few times. As DNA, the CDR3 is TGTGCCAGCGCCTCGACGGAGGGATCTGAGCAGTTCTTC. This translates into CASASTEGSEQFF. The chain combines TRBV6-5 with TRBJ2-1, with D possibly being TRBD2 (6 bases). Trimming stripped 8 bases from V and 9 bases from J, with 17 bases between. CDR3 length: 13 residues. Per the germline V gene, CDR1 is MNHEY and CDR2 is SVGAGI.

The chain links TRBV30 to TRBJ1-5; 8 bases align to TRBD1. The CDR3 has 15 residues. Germline V gives CDR1 GTSNPN, CDR2 SVGIG (reference sequence). Trimming took 3 bases from V and 3 from J; bases not matched to a gene: 7. DNA for the CDR3: TGTGCCTGGAGAGCTATGGGACAGGACAATCAGCCCCAGCATTTT. Translation gives CAWRAMGQDNQPQHF.

The chain links TRBV7-8 to TRBJ2-3; 8 bases match TRBD2. There are 14 residues in the CDR3. V was pared by 5 bases and J by 5 bases, with 6 bases of the junction left unmatched. Germline V gene data show CDR1 as SGHVS and CDR2 as FQNEAQ. The CDR3 DNA sequence: TGTGCCAGCAGCCTCAGCGGGAGCCGAGATACGCAGTATTTT. Translation: CASSLSGSRDTQYF.

This chain links TRBV11-2 with TRBJ2-5; perhaps TRBD2 as D (5 bases). Germline CDR1 and CDR2: SGHAT and FQNNGV. This CDR3 is built from 14 residues. Trimming stripped 3 bases from V and 4 bases from J, with 12 bases between. CDR3 in amino acids: CASSLGRGRETQYF. The CDR3 DNA is TGTGCCAGCAGCTTGGGTAGAGGGCGAGAGACCCAGTACTTC.

The gene calls are TRBV6-5 and TRBJ1-1; unclear D gene. CDR1 is MNHEY, CDR2 SVGAGI, per germline. Trimming took 4 bases from V and 5 from J, leaving 14 bases between them. This CDR3 spans 14 amino acids. CDR3: CASSSDPRGTEAFF. The DNA for the CDR3 is TGTGCCAGCAGTTCGGACCCCCGCGGGACTGAAGCTTTCTTT.

The chain combines TRBV18 with TRBJ1-2, with TRBD1 matching over 7 bases. CDR1 KGHSH and CDR2 LQKENI come from the germline V gene. Unmatched junction bases numbered 2, after V lost 2 bases and J lost 5 bases. The CDR3 is 13 amino acids. CDR3 loop: CASSPDREYGYTF. DNA of the CDR3: TGTGCCAGCTCACCAGACAGGGAATATGGCTACACCTTC.

As to this clone: The junction does not match germline at one end; this may be a read error. This sequence joins TRBV28 and TRBJ2-7; 7 bases line up with TRBD2. Germline lookup yields CDR1 MDHEN and CDR2 SYDVKM. The CDR3 extends over 13 amino acids. CDR3 residues: CAGSLGLEYEQYF. The CDR3 coding sequence is TGTGCCGGCAGTCTCGGACTAGAGTACGAGCAGTACTTC.